This T cell receptor beta chain was recovered during a study of CD4 T cell repertoires in COVID-19. Study-wide background: Relabeled CFSE-low cells, IL-2-expanded for more than 9 days, met spikes from other coronaviruses. General observations from the study: Two or all three memory subsets shared several highly expanded SARS-CoV-2-reactive clonotypes. In SARS-CoV and/or HKU1 spike cultures, between roughly 6.5 and 26% of SARS-CoV-2 clonotypes reappeared.

The repertoire was sequenced with immunoSEQ multiplex PCR; TCRdb's copy has only in-frame clones and lacks some. The sample carries about 22,000 clones, over 75% recorded once. This CDR3 has 13 amino acids. CDR1 is MNHNS, CDR2 SASEGT, per germline. Trimming pared 2 bases from V and 4 bases from J, leaving 6 bases between. About this clone itself: Its matching antigen is unknown.

No culture step preceded sequencing of the ex vivo isolated memory T cells. This material consisted of central memory CD4+ T cells from blood, taken before the COVID-19 pandemic. This clonotype was obtained from a human donor who had COVID-19. This chain connects TRBV6-1 to TRBJ1-3; the D is unclear. This CDR3 reads CASSESGGNTIYF. DNA of the CDR3: TGTGCCAGCAGTGAATCCGGGGGAAACACCATATATTTT.